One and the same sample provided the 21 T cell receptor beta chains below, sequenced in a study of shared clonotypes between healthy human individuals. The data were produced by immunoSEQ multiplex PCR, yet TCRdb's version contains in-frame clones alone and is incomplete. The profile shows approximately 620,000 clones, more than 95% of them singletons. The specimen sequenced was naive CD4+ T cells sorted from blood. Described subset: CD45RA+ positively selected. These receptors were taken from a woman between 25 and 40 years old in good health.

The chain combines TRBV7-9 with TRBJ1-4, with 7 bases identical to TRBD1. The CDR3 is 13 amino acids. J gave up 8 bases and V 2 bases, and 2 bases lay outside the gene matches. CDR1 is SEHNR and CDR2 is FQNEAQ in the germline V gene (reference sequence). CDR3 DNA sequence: TGTGCCAGCAGCTTAAAGACAGGGGAAAAACTGTTTTTT. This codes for CASSLKTGEKLFF.

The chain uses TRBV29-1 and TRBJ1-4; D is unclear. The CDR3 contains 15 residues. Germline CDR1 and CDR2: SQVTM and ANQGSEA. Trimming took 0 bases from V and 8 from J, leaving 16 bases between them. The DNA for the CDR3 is TGCAGCGTTGAAGATCCGGTGGATGGAGGGGAAAAACTGTTTTTT. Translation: CSVEDPVDGGEKLFF.

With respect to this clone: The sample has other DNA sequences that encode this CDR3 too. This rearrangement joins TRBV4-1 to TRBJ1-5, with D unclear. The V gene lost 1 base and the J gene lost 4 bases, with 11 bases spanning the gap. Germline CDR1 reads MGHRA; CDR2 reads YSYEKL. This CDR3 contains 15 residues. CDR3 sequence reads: CASSQVGGGNQPQHF. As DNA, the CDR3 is TGCGCCAGCAGCCAAGTTGGCGGTGGGAATCAGCCCCAGCATTTT.

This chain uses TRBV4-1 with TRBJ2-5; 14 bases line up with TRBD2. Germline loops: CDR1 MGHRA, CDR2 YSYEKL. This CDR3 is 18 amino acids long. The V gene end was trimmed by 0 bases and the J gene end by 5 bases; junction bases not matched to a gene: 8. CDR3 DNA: TGCGCCAGCAGCCAAGATCCGGGACTAGCGGGAGTGGAGGAGACCCAGTACTTC. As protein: CASSQDPGLAGVEETQYF.

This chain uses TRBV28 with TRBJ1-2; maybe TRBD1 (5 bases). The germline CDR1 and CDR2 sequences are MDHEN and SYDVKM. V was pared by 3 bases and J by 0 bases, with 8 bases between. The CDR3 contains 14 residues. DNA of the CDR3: TGTGCCAGCAGTTTGCAGGGAGCTAACTATGGCTACACCTTC. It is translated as CASSLQGANYGYTF.

CDR3 DNA: TGCGCCAGCAGCTTGTATTCGGGCGCTAGCGGGAGTTTTTCTGGGGAGCTGTTTTTT. It yields the protein CASSLYSGASGSFSGELFF. The gene calls are TRBV5-1 and TRBJ2-2, with 10 bases that match TRBD2. Germline V CDR1 and CDR2: SGHRS, YFSETQ. V lost 1 base to trimming and J lost 8 bases; unmatched junction nucleotides: 17. The length of the CDR3 is 19 residues.

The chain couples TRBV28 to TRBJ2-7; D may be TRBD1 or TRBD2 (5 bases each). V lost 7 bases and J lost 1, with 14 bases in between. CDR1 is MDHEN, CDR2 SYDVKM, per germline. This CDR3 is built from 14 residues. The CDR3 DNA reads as TGTGCCAGCACGTCGGGGACGGGGTCCTACGAGCAGTACTTC. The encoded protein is CASTSGTGSYEQYF.

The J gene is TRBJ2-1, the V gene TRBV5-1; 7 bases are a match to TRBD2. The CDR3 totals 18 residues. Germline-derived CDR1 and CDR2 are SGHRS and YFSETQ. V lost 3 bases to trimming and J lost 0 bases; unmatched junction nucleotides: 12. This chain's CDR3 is CASSSKKTLADSYNEQFF. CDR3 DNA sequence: TGCGCCAGCAGCTCGAAAAAAACTCTAGCGGACTCCTACAATGAGCAGTTCTTC.

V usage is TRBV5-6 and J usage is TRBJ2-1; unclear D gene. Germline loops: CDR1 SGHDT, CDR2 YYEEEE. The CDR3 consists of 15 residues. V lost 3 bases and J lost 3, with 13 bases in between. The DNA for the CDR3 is TGTGCCAGCAGCTCCTCGTTGAGTAACTACAATGAGCAGTTCTTC. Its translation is CASSSSLSNYNEQFF.

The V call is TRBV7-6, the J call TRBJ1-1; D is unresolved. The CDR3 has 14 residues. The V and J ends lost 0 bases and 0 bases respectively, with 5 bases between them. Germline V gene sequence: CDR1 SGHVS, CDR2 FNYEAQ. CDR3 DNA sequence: TGTGCCAGCAGCTTAGCGGAGCTGAACACTGAAGCTTTCTTT. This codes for CASSLAELNTEAFF.

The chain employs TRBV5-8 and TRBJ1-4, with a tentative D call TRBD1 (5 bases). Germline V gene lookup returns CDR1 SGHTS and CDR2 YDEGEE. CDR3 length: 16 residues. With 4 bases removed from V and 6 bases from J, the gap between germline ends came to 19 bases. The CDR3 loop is CASSLSRVFGDEKLFF. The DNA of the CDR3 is TGTGCCAGCAGCCTCTCCAGGGTTTTCGGAGATGAAAAACTGTTTTTT. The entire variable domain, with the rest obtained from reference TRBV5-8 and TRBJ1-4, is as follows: EAGVTQSPTHLIKTRGQQATLRCSPISGHTSVYWYQQALGLGLQFLLWYDEGEERNRGNFPPRFSGRQFPNYSSELNVNALELEDSALYLCASSLSRVFGDEKLFFGSGTQLSVL.

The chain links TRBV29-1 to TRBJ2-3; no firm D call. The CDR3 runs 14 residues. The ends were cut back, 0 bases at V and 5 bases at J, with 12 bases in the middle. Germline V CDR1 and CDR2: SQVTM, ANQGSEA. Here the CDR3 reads CSVEDRGNRDTQYF. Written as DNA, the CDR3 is TGCAGCGTTGAAGATAGAGGCAACCGAGATACGCAGTATTTT.

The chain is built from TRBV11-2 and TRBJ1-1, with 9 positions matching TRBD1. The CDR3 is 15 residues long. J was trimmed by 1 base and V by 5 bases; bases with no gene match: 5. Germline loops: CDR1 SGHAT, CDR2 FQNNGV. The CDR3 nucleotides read TGTGCCAGCAGCCGTGGACAGGGGCGGAACACTGAAGCTTTCTTT. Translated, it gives CASSRGQGRNTEAFF.

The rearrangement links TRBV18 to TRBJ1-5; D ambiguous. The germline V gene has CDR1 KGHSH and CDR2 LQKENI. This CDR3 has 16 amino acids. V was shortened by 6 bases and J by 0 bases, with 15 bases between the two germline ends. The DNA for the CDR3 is TGTGCCAGCTCTGGGCGGGCAGATAATAGCAATCAGCCCCAGCATTTT. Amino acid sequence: CASSGRADNSNQPQHF. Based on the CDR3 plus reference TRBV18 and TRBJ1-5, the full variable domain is NAGVMQNPRHLVRRRGQEARLRCSPMKGHSHVYWYRQLPEEGLKFMVYLQKENIIDESGMPKERFSAEFPKEGPSILRIQQVVRGDSAAYFCASSGRADNSNQPQHFGDGTRLSIL.

In nucleotides, the CDR3 is TGTGCCAGCAGTTACGGGGGCGACTACGAGCAGTACTTC. The encoded protein is CASSYGGDYEQYF. The chain carries TRBV6-5 and TRBJ2-7; a possible D gene is TRBD1 (6 bases). CDR1 and CDR2 from the germline V gene are MNHEY and SVGAGI. The CDR3 runs to 13 residues. Trimming removed 2 bases from V and 3 bases from J, with 8 bases in between.

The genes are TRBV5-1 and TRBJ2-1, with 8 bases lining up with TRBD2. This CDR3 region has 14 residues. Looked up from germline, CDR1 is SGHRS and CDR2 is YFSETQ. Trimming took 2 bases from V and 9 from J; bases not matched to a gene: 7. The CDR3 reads CASSFSGVAGEQFF. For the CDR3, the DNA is TGCGCCAGCAGCTTTAGCGGGGTGGCTGGTGAGCAGTTCTTC.

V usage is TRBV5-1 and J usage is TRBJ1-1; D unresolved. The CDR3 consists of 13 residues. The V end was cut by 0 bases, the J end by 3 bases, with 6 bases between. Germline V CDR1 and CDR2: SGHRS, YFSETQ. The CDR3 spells CASSLVQDTEAFF. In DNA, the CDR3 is TGCGCCAGCAGCTTGGTCCAGGACACTGAAGCTTTCTTT.

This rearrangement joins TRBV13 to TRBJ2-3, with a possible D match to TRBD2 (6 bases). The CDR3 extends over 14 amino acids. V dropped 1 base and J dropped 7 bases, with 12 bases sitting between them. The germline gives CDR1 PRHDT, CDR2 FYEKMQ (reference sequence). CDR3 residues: CASSLEAGDNTQYF. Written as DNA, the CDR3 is TGTGCCAGCAGCTTAGAAGCGGGTGATAATACGCAGTATTTT.

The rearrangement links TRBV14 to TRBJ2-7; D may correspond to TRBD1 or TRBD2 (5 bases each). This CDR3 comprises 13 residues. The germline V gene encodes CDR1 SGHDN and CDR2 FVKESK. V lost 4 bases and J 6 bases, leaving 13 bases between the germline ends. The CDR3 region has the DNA TGTGCCAGCAGCCTTTCGGGACGGATCGAGCAGTACTTC. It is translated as CASSLSGRIEQYF.

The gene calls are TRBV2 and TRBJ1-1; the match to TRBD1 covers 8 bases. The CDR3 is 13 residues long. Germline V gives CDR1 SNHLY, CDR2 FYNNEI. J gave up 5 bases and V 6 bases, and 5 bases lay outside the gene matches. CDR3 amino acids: CASRAGGWTEAFF. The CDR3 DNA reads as TGTGCCAGCAGGGCAGGGGGCTGGACTGAAGCTTTCTTT.

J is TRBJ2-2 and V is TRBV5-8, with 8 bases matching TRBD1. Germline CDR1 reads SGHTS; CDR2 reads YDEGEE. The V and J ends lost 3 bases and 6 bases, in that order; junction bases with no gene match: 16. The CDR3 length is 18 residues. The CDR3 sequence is CASSSLKFTGGTPGELFF. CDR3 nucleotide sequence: TGTGCCAGCAGCTCCTTAAAATTCACAGGGGGAACACCCGGGGAGCTGTTTTTT.